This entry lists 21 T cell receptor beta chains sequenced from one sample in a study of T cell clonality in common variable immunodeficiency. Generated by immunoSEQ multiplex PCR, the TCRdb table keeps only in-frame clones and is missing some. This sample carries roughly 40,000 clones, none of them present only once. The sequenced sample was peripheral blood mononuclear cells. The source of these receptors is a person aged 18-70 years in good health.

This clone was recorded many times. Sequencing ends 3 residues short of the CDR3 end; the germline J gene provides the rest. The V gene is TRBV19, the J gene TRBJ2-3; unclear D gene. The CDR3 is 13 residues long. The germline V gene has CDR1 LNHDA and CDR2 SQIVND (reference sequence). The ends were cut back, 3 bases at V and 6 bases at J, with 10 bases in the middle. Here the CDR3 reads CASSIGLADTQYF. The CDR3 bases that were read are TGTGCCAGTAGTATCGGCTTAGCTGATACG.

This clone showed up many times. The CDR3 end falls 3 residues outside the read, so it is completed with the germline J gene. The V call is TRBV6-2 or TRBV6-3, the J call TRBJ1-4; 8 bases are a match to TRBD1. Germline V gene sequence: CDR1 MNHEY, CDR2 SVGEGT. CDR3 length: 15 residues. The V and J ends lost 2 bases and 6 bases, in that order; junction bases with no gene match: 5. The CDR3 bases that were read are TGTGCCAGCAGTTACGAGACAGGGGTGCATGAAAAA. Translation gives CASSYETGVHEK. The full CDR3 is CASSYETGVHEKLFF.

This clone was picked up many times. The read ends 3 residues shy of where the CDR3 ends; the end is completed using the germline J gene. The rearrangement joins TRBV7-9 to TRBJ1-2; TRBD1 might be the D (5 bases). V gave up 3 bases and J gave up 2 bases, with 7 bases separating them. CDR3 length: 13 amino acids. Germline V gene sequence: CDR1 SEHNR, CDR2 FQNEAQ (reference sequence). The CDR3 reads CASSLGGNYGYTF. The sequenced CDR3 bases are TGTGCCAGCAGCTTGGGGGGGAACTATGGC. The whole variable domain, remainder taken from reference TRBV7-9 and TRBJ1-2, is DTGVSQNPRHKITKRGQNVTFRCDPISEHNRLYWYRQTLGQGPEFLTYFQNEAQLEKSRLLSDRFSAERPKGSFSTLEIQRTEQGDSAMYLCASSLGGNYGYTFGSGTRLTVV.

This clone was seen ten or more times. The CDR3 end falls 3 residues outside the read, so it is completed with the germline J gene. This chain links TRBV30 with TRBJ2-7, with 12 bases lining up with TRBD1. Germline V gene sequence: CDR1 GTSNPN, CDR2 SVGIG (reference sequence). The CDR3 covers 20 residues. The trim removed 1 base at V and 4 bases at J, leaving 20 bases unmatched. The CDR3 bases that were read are TGTGCCTGGAGTGCATTCCGGGACAGGGGGCAACTTAAGGCTCCTTACGAG. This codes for CAWSAFRDRGQLKAPYE. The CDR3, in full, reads CAWSAFRDRGQLKAPYEQYF.

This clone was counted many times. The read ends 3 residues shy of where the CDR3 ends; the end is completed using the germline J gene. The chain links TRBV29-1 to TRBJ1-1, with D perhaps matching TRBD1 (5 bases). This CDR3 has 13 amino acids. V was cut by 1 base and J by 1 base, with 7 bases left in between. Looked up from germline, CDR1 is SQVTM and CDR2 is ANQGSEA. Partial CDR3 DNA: TGCAGCGTTGAAGCTACAGGGAACACTGAA. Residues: CSVEATGNTE. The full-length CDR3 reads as CSVEATGNTEAFF.

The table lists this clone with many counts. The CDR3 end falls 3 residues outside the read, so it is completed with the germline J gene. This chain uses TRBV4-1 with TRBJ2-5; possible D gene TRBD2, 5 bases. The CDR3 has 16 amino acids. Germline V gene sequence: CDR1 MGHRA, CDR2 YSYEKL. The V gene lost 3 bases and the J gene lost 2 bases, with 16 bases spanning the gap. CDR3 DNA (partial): TGCGCCAGCAGCCAGCGGGTCCAGGTCCCACAAGAGACC. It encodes CASSQRVQVPQET. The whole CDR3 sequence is CASSQRVQVPQETQYF.

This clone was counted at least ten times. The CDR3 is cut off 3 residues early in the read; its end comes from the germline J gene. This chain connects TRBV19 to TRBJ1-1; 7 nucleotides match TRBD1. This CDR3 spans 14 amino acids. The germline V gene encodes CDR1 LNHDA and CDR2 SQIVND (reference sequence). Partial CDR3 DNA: TGTGCCAGTATTCGGGGCCAGGGGGTTTCGGAA. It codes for CASIRGQGVSE. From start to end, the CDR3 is CASIRGQGVSEAFF. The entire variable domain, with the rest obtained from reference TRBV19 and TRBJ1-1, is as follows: DGGITQSPKYLFRKEGQNVTLSCEQNLNHDAMYWYRQDPGQGLRLIYYSQIVNDFQKGDIAEGYSVSREKKESFPLTVTSAQKNPTAFYLCASIRGQGVSEAFFGQGTRLTVV.

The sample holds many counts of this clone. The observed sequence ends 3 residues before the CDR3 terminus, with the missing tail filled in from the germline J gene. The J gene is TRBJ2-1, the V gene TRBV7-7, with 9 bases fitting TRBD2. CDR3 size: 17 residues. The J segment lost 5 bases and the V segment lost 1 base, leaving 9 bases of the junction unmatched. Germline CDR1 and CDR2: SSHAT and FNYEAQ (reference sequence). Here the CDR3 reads CASSLGMLAGGHNEQFF. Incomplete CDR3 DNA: TGTGCCAGCAGCTTAGGCATGCTGGCGGGAGGGCACAATGAG.

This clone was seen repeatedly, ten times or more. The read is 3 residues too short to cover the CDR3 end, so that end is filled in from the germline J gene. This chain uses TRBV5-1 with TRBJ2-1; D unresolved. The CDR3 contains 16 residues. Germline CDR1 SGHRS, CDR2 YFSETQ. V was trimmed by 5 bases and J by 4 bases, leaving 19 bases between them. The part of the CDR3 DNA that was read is TGCGCCAGCAGTCGAAGGGCCGATCGGAGATACAATGAG. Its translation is CASSRRADRRYNE. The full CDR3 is CASSRRADRRYNEQFF.

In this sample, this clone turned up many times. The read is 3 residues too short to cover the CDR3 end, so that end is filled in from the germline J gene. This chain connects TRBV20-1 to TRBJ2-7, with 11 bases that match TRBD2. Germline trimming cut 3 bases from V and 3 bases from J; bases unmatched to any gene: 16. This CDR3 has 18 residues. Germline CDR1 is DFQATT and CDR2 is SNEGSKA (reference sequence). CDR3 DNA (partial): TGCAGTGCTAGTCCCCTGGATAGCGGGAGGGCCAACATCTACGAG. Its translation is CSASPLDSGRANIYE. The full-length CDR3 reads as CSASPLDSGRANIYEQYF.

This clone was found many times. The sequenced CDR3 bases are TGCAGTGCTAGCCCCCCACGGTCGAACACCGGGGAG. Amino acids: CSASPPRSNTGE. The full CDR3 reads CSASPPRSNTGELFF. The chain is built from TRBV20-1 and TRBJ2-2; D unresolved. The read is 3 residues too short to cover the CDR3 end, so that end is filled in from the germline J gene. The germline gives CDR1 DFQATT, CDR2 SNEGSKA (reference sequence). The CDR3 consists of 15 residues. The V end lost 3 bases, the J end lost 0 bases, and 11 bases lay between the germline ends.

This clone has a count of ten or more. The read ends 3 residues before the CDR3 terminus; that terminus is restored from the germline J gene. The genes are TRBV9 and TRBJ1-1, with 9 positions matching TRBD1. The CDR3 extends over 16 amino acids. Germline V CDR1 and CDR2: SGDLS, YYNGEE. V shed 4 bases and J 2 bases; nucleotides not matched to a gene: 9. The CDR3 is CASSPRDREINTEAFF. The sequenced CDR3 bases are TGTGCCAGCAGCCCCAGGGACAGGGAAATTAACACTGAA. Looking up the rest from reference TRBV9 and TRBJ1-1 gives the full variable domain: DSGVTQTPKHLITATGQRVTLRCSPRSGDLSVYWYQQSLDQGLQFLIQYYNGEERAKGNILERFSAQQFPDLHSELNLSSLELGDSALYFCASSPRDREINTEAFFGQGTRLTVV.

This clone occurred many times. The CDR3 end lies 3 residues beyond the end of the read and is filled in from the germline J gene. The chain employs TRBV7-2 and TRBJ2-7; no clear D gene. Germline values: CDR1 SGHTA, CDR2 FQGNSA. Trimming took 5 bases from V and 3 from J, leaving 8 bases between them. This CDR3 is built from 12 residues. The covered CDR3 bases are TGTGCCAGCAGCCGGAACTACTACGAG. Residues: CASSRNYYE. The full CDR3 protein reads CASSRNYYEQYF.

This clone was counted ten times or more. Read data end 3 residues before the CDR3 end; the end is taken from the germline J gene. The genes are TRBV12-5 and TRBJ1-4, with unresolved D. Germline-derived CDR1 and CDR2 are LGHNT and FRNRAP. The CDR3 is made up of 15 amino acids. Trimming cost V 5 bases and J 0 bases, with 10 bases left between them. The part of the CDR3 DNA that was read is TGTGCTAGTGGTCCGCGCCCCTCAACTAATGAAAAA. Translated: CASGPRPSTNEK. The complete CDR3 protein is CASGPRPSTNEKLFF. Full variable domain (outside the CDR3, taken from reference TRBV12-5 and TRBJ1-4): DARVTQTPRHKVTEMGQEVTMRCQPILGHNTVFWYRQTMMQGLELLAYFRNRAPLDDSGMPKDRFSAEMPDATLATLKIQPSEPRDSAVYFCASGPRPSTNEKLFFGSGTQLSVL.

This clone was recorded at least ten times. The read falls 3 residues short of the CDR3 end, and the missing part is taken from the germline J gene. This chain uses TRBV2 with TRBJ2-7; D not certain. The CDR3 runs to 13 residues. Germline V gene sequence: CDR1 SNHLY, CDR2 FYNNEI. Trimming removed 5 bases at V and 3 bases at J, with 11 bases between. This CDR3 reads CASSILLDYEQYF. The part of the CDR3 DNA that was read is TGTGCCAGCAGTATACTCCTCGACTACGAG.

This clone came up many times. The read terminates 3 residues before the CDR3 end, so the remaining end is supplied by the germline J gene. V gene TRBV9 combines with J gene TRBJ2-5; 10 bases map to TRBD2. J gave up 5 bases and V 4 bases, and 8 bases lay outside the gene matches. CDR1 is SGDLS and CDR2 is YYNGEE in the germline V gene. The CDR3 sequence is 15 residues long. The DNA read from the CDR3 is TGTGCCAGCAGCATAAGCGGGAGGGCCGGGGAGACC. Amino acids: CASSISGRAGET. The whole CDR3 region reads CASSISGRAGETQYF.

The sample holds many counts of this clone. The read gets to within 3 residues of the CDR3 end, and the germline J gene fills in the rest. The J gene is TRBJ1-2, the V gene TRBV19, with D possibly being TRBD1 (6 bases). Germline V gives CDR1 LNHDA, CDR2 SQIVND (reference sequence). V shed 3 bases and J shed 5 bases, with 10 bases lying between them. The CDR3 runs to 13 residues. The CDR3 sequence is CASSIKGVYGYTF. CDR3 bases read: TGTGCCAGTAGTATTAAGGGGGTGTATGGC.

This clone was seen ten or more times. CDR3: CASSPYRDQPQHF. The sequenced CDR3 bases are TGTGCCAGCAGCCCGTACAGGGATCAGCCC. J is TRBJ1-5 and V is TRBV7-3; tentative D call: TRBD1 (6 bases). The missing CDR3 end, 3 residues past where the read stops, is filled in from the germline J gene. This CDR3 region has 13 residues. Trimming cost V 5 bases and J 5 bases, with 10 bases left between them. Germline-derived CDR1 and CDR2 are SGHTA and FQGTGA.

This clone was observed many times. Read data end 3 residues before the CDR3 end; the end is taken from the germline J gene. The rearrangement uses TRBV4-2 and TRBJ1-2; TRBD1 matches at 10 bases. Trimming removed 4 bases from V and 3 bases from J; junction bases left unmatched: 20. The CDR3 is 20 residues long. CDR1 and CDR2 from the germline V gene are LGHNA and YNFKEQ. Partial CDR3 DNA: TGTGCCAGCAGCCCCATAGGCCGGGACAGGGGCACGCGGGGGGACTATGGC. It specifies CASSPIGRDRGTRGDYG. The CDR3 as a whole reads CASSPIGRDRGTRGDYGYTF.

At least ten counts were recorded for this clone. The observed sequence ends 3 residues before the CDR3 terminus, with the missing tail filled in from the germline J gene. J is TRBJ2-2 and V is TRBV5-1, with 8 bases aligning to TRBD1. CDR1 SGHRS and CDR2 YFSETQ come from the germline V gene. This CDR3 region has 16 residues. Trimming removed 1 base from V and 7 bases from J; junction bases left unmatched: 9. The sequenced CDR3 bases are TGCGCCAGCAGCTTGCAGCGGCAGGGGGCGGTCGGGGAG. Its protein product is CASSLQRQGAVGE. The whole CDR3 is CASSLQRQGAVGELFF.

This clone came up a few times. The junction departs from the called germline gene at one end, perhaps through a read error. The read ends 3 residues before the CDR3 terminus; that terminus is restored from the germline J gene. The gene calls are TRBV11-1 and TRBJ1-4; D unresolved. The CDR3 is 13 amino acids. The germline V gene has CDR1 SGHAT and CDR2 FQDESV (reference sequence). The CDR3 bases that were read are TGTGACAGCAGCTTAGAACAGAATGAAAAA. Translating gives CDSSLEQNEK. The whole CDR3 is CDSSLEQNEKLFF.